A single sample is the source of the 27 T cell receptor beta chains below, sequenced in a study of blood T cells in healthy people across ages. A second PCR, run for about 7 to 12 cycles, used a sample-barcoded 5' primer plus a J-beta primer mix. TCRdb used MiXCR to reprocess the 5' RACE reads, holding one entry per CDR3 protein. This table has under 1,000,000 distinct CDR3 sequences, 35% to 60% appearing once. The sample consisted of blood. Every receptor here comes from a man older than 75 in good health.

This CDR3 reads CSARASGSSTDTQYF. The CDR3 nucleotides read TGCAGTGCTAGGGCGAGCGGGAGTAGCACAGATACGCAGTATTTT. The V gene is TRBV20-1, the J gene TRBJ2-3; 8 bases match TRBD2. V was clipped by 3 bases and J by 0 bases; unmatched bases: 5. The CDR3 loop spans 15 amino acids. Germline CDR1 reads DFQATT; CDR2 reads SNEGSKA (reference sequence).

Comment on this clonotype: One end of the junction is discordant with germline, which a read error may explain. The V gene is TRBV28, the J gene TRBJ2-7; 8 nucleotides line up with TRBD1. CDR3 size: 14 residues. CDR1 is MDHEN and CDR2 is SYDVKM in the germline V gene. As DNA, the CDR3 is TGTGCCAGCAGTAAACAGGGGGTAGGGTACGGGCAGTACTTC. Protein sequence: CASSKQGVGYGQYF. Full variable domain (missing parts from reference TRBV28 and TRBJ2-7): DVKVTQSSRYLVKRTGEKVFLECVQDMDHENMFWYRQDPGLGLRLIYFSYDVKMKEKGDIPEGYSVSREKKERFSLILESASTNQTSMYLCASSKQGVGYGQYFGPGTRLTVT.

The chain carries TRBV20-1 and TRBJ2-1; a possible D gene is TRBD2 (5 bases). Trimming took 3 bases from V and 7 from J, leaving 19 bases between them. The CDR3 is 15 residues long. CDR1 and CDR2 (germline): DFQATT, SNEGSKA (reference sequence). The CDR3 DNA reads TGCAGTGCTAGCCACCCCGCGGAGGCTCTGAATGAGCAGTTCTTC. Encoded protein: CSASHPAEALNEQFF.

The chain is built from TRBV7-2 and TRBJ2-3; 7 bases are shared with TRBD2. The germline CDR1 and CDR2 sequences are SGHTA and FQGNSA. After removal of 6 bases from V and 6 bases from J, the junction contained 6 bases not matched to a gene. The CDR3 totals 13 residues. The CDR3 here is CASRRGGVDTQYF. The CDR3 DNA follows: TGTGCCAGCAGGCGCGGGGGAGTGGATACGCAGTATTTT.

The chain combines TRBV20-1 with TRBJ2-5; the D is unclear. The CDR3 contains 12 residues. CDR1 DFQATT and CDR2 SNEGSKA come from the germline V gene (reference sequence). Deletions cut 3 bases from V and 5 bases from J, with 10 bases between. The CDR3 sequence is CSARDHSETQYF. The CDR3, as DNA: TGCAGTGCTAGGGACCACTCGGAGACCCAGTACTTC.

In its sample, this clonotype was seen a few times. The chain joins TRBV19 to TRBJ2-1, with D hard to call. The CDR3 is 16 residues long. Trimming took off 5 bases at V and 0 bases at J, with 14 bases between the two ends. Germline V lookup: CDR1 LNHDA, CDR2 SQIVND (reference sequence). The CDR3 sequence is CASSFRTEFSYNEQFF. The CDR3 DNA reads as TGTGCCAGTAGTTTCCGGACGGAGTTCTCCTACAATGAGCAGTTCTTC. Together with reference TRBV19 and TRBJ2-1, the CDR3 gives the full variable domain: DGGITQSPKYLFRKEGQNVTLSCEQNLNHDAMYWYRQDPGQGLRLIYYSQIVNDFQKGDIAEGYSVSREKKESFPLTVTSAQKNPTAFYLCASSFRTEFSYNEQFFGPGTRLTVL.

This clonotype was picked up many times. The CDR3 loop is CASRPGQRYQETQYF. The CDR3, as DNA: TGTGCCAGCAGACCGGGACAGCGATATCAAGAGACCCAGTACTTC. The chain joins TRBV6-5 to TRBJ2-5, with TRBD1 identical over 7 bases. The CDR3 covers 15 residues. The V gene's germline CDR1 is MNHEY and CDR2 SVGAGI. V lost 6 bases, J lost 2 bases, and 9 bases stayed unmatched.

This clonotype was picked up a small number of times. The rearrangement joins TRBV12-3 or TRBV12-4 to TRBJ2-7; TRBD2 matches at 8 bases. The J segment lost 3 bases and the V segment lost 6 bases, leaving 10 bases of the junction unmatched. The CDR3 has 15 amino acids. The DNA of the CDR3 is TGTGCCAGCAGCCCTCGTGCGGGAGGACTCTACGAGCAGTACTTC. Translating gives CASSPRAGGLYEQYF.

This chain joins TRBV12-3 or TRBV12-4 and TRBJ1-1; no clear D. The CDR3 consists of 14 residues. Trimming removed 3 bases at V and 3 bases at J, with 11 bases between. CDR3 nucleotides: TGTGCCAGCAGTTTTCAGAATGACTACACTGAAGCTTTCTTT. Its translation is CASSFQNDYTEAFF.

The V and J genes are TRBV5-1 and TRBJ2-3; TRBD1 might be the D (6 bases). Trimming took off 0 bases at V and 4 bases at J, with 12 bases between the two ends. Germline CDR1 is SGHRS and CDR2 is YFSETQ. The CDR3 extends over 15 amino acids. As DNA, the CDR3 is TGCGCCAGCAGCTTGGGATCAGGGGCGTCAGATACGCAGTATTTT. It codes for CASSLGSGASDTQYF.

The DNA for the CDR3 is TGTGCCATCAGTGGTGACGGCTATGGCTACACCTTC. Encoded protein: CAISGDGYGYTF. This chain joins TRBV10-3 and TRBJ1-2; the D is unclear. CDR3 length: 12 amino acids. CDR1 and CDR2 from the germline V gene are ENHRY and SYGVKD. V lost 4 bases, J lost 4 bases, and 7 bases lay in between.

This clonotype was observed a handful of times. The chain links TRBV6-5 to TRBJ2-1; 10 bases are a match to TRBD2. The V gene's germline CDR1 is MNHEY and CDR2 SVGAGI. CDR3 length: 13 amino acids. V was clipped by 6 bases and J by 10 bases; unmatched bases: 6. The CDR3 nucleotides are TGTGCCAGCAGCCGCCGGACTAGCGGAGAGCAGTTCTTC. The encoded protein is CASSRRTSGEQFF.

The CDR3 loop reads CASKTTYTGELFF. CDR3 in DNA: TGTGCCAGCAAGACTACCTACACCGGGGAGCTGTTTTTT. The chain links TRBV2 to TRBJ2-2, with D possibly being TRBD2 (5 bases). The CDR3 spans 13 residues. The germline gives CDR1 SNHLY, CDR2 FYNNEI. Deletions cut 7 bases from V and 3 bases from J, with 9 bases between.

CDR3 sequence (DNA): TGTGCCAGCAGCTTAGCGGGCCAAGGGCTAGGAAACACCATATATTTT. Residues: CASSLAGQGLGNTIYF. The rearrangement joins TRBV7-2 to TRBJ1-3; D is undetermined. This CDR3 is built from 16 residues. CDR1 is SGHTA, CDR2 FQGNSA, per germline. V lost 0 bases to trimming and J lost 4 bases, with 13 bases between them.

This clonotype is labeled medium-sized. A much bigger clone sits one base away, suggesting this may be a read error. The rearrangement joins TRBV29-1 to TRBJ1-2; no clear D. CDR1 and CDR2 from the germline V gene are SQVTM and ANQGSEA. The CDR3 totals 14 residues. V dropped 5 bases and J dropped 4 bases, with 17 bases sitting between them. CDR3 nucleotide sequence: TGCAGCGTTCATGCTTTCGGGGAGACCTATGGCTACACCTTC. Translating it yields CSVHAFGETYGYTF.

This clonotype was seen more than once but under ten times. This rearrangement joins TRBV20-1 to TRBJ2-1, with TRBD1 matching over 7 bases. V trimming: 2 bases; J trimming: 8 bases; junction bases outside the gene matches: 12. CDR3 length: 15 amino acids. Per the germline V gene, CDR1 is DFQATT and CDR2 is SNEGSKA (reference sequence). CDR3 loop: CSARSRDSGLYEQFF. As DNA, the CDR3 is TGCAGTGCTAGATCCCGGGACAGTGGGTTGTATGAGCAGTTCTTC.

This clonotype was counted a few times. V and J are TRBV12-3 or TRBV12-4 and TRBJ1-5; TRBD1 is a possible D gene (6 bases). CDR3 length: 15 amino acids. Trimming shortened V by 3 bases and J by 2 bases, and 11 bases separated the two germline ends. The CDR3: CASSFGAGGNQPQHF. The DNA for the CDR3 is TGTGCCAGCAGTTTCGGGGCAGGGGGCAATCAGCCCCAGCATTTT.

This clonotype was seen only a few times. This chain joins TRBV3-1 and TRBJ2-7, with D possibly matching TRBD2 (5 bases). With 0 bases removed from V and 4 bases from J, the gap between germline ends came to 10 bases. Germline lookup yields CDR1 LGHDT and CDR2 YNNKEL (reference sequence). This CDR3 has 14 amino acids. Here the CDR3 reads CASSQEPGFYEQYF. The CDR3 bases are TGTGCCAGCAGCCAAGAACCGGGATTTTACGAGCAGTACTTC.

V is TRBV15 and J is TRBJ2-1; 7 bases line up with TRBD1. This CDR3 has 16 amino acids. The trim removed 4 bases at V and 0 bases at J, leaving 6 bases unmatched. The germline CDR1 and CDR2 sequences are LNHNV and YYDKDF (reference sequence). CDR3 amino acids: CATSITTGSSYNEQFF. In nucleotides, the CDR3 is TGTGCCACCAGCATTACGACAGGGAGCTCCTACAATGAGCAGTTCTTC.

This clonotype was seen more than once but under ten times. V is TRBV10-3 and J is TRBJ2-7; 9 nucleotides line up with TRBD2. J gave up 7 bases and V 2 bases, and 9 bases lay outside the gene matches. CDR1 is ENHRY, CDR2 SYGVKD, per germline. There are 15 residues in the CDR3. CDR3 sequence: CAISEGTSSYNEQYF. In nucleotides, the CDR3 is TGTGCCATCAGTGAGGGGACTAGCTCCTACAATGAGCAGTACTTC.

In regard to this clonotype: This may be a read error: a much more frequent sequence differs by one nucleotide. The chain combines TRBV6-6 with TRBJ2-7; no clear D. V shed 5 bases and J shed 0 bases, with 8 bases lying between them. Germline V lookup: CDR1 MNHNY, CDR2 SVGAGI (reference sequence). This CDR3 is built from 13 residues. CDR3 DNA sequence: TGTGCCAGCAGTCGCAGGAGCTCCTACGAGCAGTACTTC. Translation gives CASSRRSSYEQYF.

The genes are TRBV3-1 and TRBJ2-1; 11 bases fit TRBD2. CDR1 and CDR2 (germline): LGHDT, YNNKEL (reference sequence). V shed 0 bases, J shed 0 bases, and the junction held 10 bases outside the gene matches. CDR3 length: 20 residues. The DNA for the CDR3 is TGTGCCAGCAGCCAAGATTTGCCCCGACTAGCGGGGCCCTCCTACAATGAGCAGTTCTTC. Translated: CASSQDLPRLAGPSYNEQFF.

The V gene is TRBV4-2, the J gene TRBJ2-2; a weak D match, TRBD2 (5 bases). Germline V CDR1 and CDR2: LGHNA, YNFKEQ. Trimming took off 4 bases at V and 6 bases at J, with 18 bases between the two ends. The CDR3 is made up of 16 amino acids. As DNA, the CDR3 is TGTGCCAGCAGCCCGCAGACGGGGTCTTGGGCCGGGGAGCTGTTTTTT. It yields the protein CASSPQTGSWAGELFF.

Regarding this clonotype: A much larger clone lies a single base off, so this may be a read error. V usage is TRBV29-1 and J usage is TRBJ2-5; the D gene is possibly TRBD2 (6 bases). The CDR3 covers 14 residues. Trimming stripped 6 bases from V and 11 bases from J, with 25 bases between. Germline V gene data show CDR1 as SQVTM and CDR2 as ANQGSEA. The CDR3 nucleotides are TGCAGCGTCCTGCCTCCGGGACTTCTGAATGAGCAGTACTTC. Translating gives CSVLPPGLLNEQYF.

This clonotype was detected a few times. The V gene is TRBV6-6, the J gene TRBJ2-7; 9 bases agree with TRBD1. The germline V gene has CDR1 MNHNY and CDR2 SVGAGI (reference sequence). The CDR3 is 13 residues long. The V segment lost 6 bases and the J segment 7 bases; nucleotides outside the gene matches: 7. DNA for the CDR3: TGTGCCAGCAGATATGGACAGGGGAAAGAGCAGTACTTC. Protein sequence: CASRYGQGKEQYF.

The rearrangement uses TRBV7-2 and TRBJ2-7; possible D gene TRBD2, 5 bases. The last part of the DNA fits TRBJ2-5 better; the J call may be wrong. This CDR3 region has 15 residues. From germline, CDR1 is SGHTA and CDR2 FQGNSA. CDR3 DNA sequence: TGTGCCAGCAGCACACAAATACGGGATTCGGAGACCCAGTACTTC. Translating it yields CASSTQIRDSETQYF.

The CDR3 sequence: CASSLLGSYEQYF. As DNA, the CDR3 is TGTGCCAGCAGTTTACTCGGTTCCTACGAGCAGTACTTC. This chain uses TRBV28 with TRBJ2-7; D gene uncertain. This CDR3 has 13 residues. V shed 2 bases and J shed 1 base, with 6 bases lying between them. Germline CDR1 reads MDHEN; CDR2 reads SYDVKM.